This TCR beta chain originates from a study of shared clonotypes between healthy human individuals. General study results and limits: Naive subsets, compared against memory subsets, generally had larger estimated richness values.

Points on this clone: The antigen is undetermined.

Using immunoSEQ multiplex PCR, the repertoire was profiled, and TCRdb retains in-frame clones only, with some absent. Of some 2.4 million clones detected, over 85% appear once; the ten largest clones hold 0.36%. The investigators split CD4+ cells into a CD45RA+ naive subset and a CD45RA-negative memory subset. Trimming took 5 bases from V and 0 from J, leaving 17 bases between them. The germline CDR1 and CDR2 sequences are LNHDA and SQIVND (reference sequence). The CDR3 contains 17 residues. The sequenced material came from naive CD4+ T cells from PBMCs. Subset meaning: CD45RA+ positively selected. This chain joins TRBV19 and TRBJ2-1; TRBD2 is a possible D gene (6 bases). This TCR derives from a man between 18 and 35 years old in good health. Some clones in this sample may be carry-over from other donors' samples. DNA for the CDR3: TGTGCCAGTAGTCGTCTGGCGGGATATAGCTCCTACAATGAGCAGTTCTTC. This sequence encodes CASSRLAGYSSYNEQFF.